The 10 T cell receptor beta chains below come from one sample, sequenced in a study of T cell repertoires in aging, cancer and after chemotherapy. Rearranged V-D-J TRB sequences were amplified with a mixed TRB-A/B primer pool. MiXCR, run by TCRdb on the multiplex PCR reads, gives a single entry per CDR3 protein. The data contain 2,500 to 3,500 distinct CDR3 sequences, about 32% of them singletons. The template was genomic DNA from peripheral blood, not RNA. Sequenced input: blood. These receptors originate from a human donor in good health.

For this clonotype: The junction shows a germline mismatch at one end, possibly a read error. The chain couples TRBV5-5 to TRBJ2-3, with 11 bases aligning to TRBD1. The CDR3 contains 19 residues. CDR1 is SGHKS and CDR2 is YYEKEE in the germline V gene (reference sequence). CDR3 bases: TGCGCCAGCAGCTTGGGGAGGGGACAGGGGGACACTAGCACAGATACGCAGTATTTT. This translates into CASSLGRGQGDTSTDTQYF. Full variable domain (rest looked up from reference TRBV5-5 and TRBJ2-3): DAGVTQSPTHLIKTRGQQVTLRCSPISGHKSVSWYQQVLGQGPQFIFQYYEKEERGRGNFPDRFSARQFPNYSSELNVNALLLGDSALYLCASSLGRGQGDTSTDTQYFGPGTRLTVL.

This clonotype was detected only a few times. The rearrangement joins TRBV29-1 to TRBJ2-5; D unclear. The CDR3 length is 13 residues. Germline lookup yields CDR1 SQVTM and CDR2 ANQGSEA. V was trimmed by 7 bases and J by 1 base, leaving 13 bases between them. The CDR3, as DNA: TGCAGCGCTTCCGACGGGTTCCAAGAGACCCAGTACTTC. As protein: CSASDGFQETQYF.

This clonotype was seen a handful of times. This chain links TRBV6-2 or TRBV6-3 with TRBJ2-1; TRBD2 aligns across 9 bases. This CDR3 comprises 15 residues. J was trimmed by 6 bases and V by 2 bases; bases with no gene match: 5. Germline values: CDR1 MNHEY, CDR2 SVGEGT. CDR3 nucleotides: TGTGCCAGCAGTTACAGCGGGGGGCGCTCCAATGAGCAGTTCTTC. It is translated as CASSYSGGRSNEQFF.

The chain employs TRBV6-5 and TRBJ1-2; 7 nucleotides align to TRBD1. Trimming took 5 bases from V and 8 from J; bases not matched to a gene: 8. This CDR3 is built from 13 residues. Looked up from germline, CDR1 is MNHEY and CDR2 is SVGAGI. The CDR3 sequence: CASSVPTGKGYTF. CDR3 nucleotide sequence: TGTGCCAGCAGTGTCCCGACAGGGAAAGGCTACACCTTC.

By proportion, this clonotype is medium-sized. V and J are TRBV29-1 and TRBJ1-4, with 7 bases aligning to TRBD1. This CDR3 is 13 amino acids long. Germline V gene lookup returns CDR1 SQVTM and CDR2 ANQGSEA. J lost 8 bases, V lost 7 bases, and 10 bases had no gene match. CDR3 loop: CSGRDSPSEKLFF. The CDR3 DNA reads as TGCAGCGGAAGGGACAGTCCCAGCGAAAAACTGTTTTTT.

The chain combines TRBV14 with TRBJ1-1; no definite D call. The germline V gene has CDR1 SGHDN and CDR2 FVKESK. The V end lost 11 bases, the J end lost 5 bases, and 21 bases lay between the germline ends. The CDR3 spans 14 residues. CDR3 sequence reads: CASNRVGFGTEAFF. The CDR3 nucleotides read TGTGCCTCCAACCGAGTAGGGTTTGGGACTGAAGCTTTCTTT.

This clonotype was seen a few times. The chain employs TRBV19 and TRBJ1-6, with a weak D call TRBD1 (6 bases). Germline loops: CDR1 LNHDA, CDR2 SQIVND (reference sequence). This CDR3 region has 14 residues. Trimming took 11 bases from V and 4 from J, leaving 15 bases between them. CDR3 region: CASQGAAYNSPLHF. In nucleotides, the CDR3 is TGTGCCTCACAGGGCGCGGCATATAATTCACCCCTCCACTTT. Drawing the rest from reference TRBV19 and TRBJ1-6, the complete variable domain is DGGITQSPKYLFRKEGQNVTLSCEQNLNHDAMYWYRQDPGQGLRLIYYSQIVNDFQKGDIAEGYSVSREKKESFPLTVTSAQKNPTAFYLCASQGAAYNSPLHFGNGTRLTVT.

This sequence joins TRBV24-1 and TRBJ1-4; D call uncertain. CDR1 is KGHDR and CDR2 is SFDVKD in the germline V gene. The V end lost 0 bases, the J end lost 17 bases, and 9 bases lay between the germline ends. The CDR3 contains 11 residues. CDR3 protein: CATSDLQRLFF. In nucleotides, the CDR3 is TGTGCCACCAGTGATTTGCAGAGGCTTTTTTTT.

This clonotype came up a few times. The chain recombines TRBV7-9 with TRBJ1-2; no clear D gene. CDR3 length: 12 amino acids. Per the germline V gene, CDR1 is SEHNR and CDR2 is FQNEAQ (reference sequence). The V gene lost 3 bases and the J gene lost 7 bases, with 9 bases spanning the gap. CDR3: CASSLGRFGYTF. The DNA of the CDR3 is TGTGCCAGCAGCTTGGGCCGGTTTGGCTACACCTTC.

This sequence joins TRBV4-3 and TRBJ1-4, with 11 bases fitting TRBD1. Trimming took 4 bases from V and 7 from J; bases not matched to a gene: 5. Germline V gene lookup returns CDR1 LGHNA and CDR2 YSLEER. The CDR3 loop spans 15 amino acids. The chain's CDR3 is CASSRGQGDVEKLFF. CDR3 DNA sequence: TGCGCCAGCAGCCGGGGACAGGGGGATGTTGAAAAACTGTTTTTT.